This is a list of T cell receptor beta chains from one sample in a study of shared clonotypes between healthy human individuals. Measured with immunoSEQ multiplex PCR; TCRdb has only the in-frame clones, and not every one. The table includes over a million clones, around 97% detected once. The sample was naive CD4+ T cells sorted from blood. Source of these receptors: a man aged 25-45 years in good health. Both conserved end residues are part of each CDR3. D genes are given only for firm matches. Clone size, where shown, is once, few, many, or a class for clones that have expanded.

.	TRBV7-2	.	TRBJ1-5	CASSLWAGLGNQPQHF	TGTGCCAGCAGCTTATGGGCAGGGCTTGGCAATCAGCCCCAGCATTTT
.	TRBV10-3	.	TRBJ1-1	CASAGVNTEAFF	TGTGCCAGTGCCGGGGTGAACACTGAAGCTTTCTTT
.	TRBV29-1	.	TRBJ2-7	CSVGLITLRGSEQYF	TGCAGCGTCGGTCTGATAACACTACGAGGTTCCGAGCAGTACTTC
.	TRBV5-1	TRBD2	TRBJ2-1	CASSLLAGGGYNEQFF	TGCGCCAGCAGCTTACTAGCGGGAGGCGGCTACAATGAGCAGTTCTTC
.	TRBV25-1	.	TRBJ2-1	CASRGGDYNEQFF	TGTGCCAGCAGAGGGGGGGACTACAATGAGCAGTTCTTC
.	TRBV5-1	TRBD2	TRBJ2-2	CASSFPGLAGRLSGELFF	TGCGCCAGCAGCTTCCCGGGACTAGCGGGAAGGTTATCCGGGGAGCTGTTTTTT
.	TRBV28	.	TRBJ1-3	CASSWTNSGNTIYF	TGTGCCAGCAGTTGGACTAACTCTGGAAACACCATATATTTT
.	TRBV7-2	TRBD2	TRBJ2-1	CASSYTGTSDYNEQFF	TGTGCCAGCAGCTATACCGGGACTAGCGATTACAATGAGCAGTTCTTC
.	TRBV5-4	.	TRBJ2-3	CASSLGPGATDTQYF	TGTGCCAGCAGCTTGGGACCGGGGGCGACAGATACGCAGTATTTT
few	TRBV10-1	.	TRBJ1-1	CASRMTSTEAFF	TGCGCCAGCAGGATGACTTCGACTGAAGCTTTCTTT
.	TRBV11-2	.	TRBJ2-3	CASSLDGWGRKTLTDTQYF	TGTGCCAGCAGCTTAGATGGTTGGGGGCGGAAAACCTTAACAGATACGCAGTATTTT
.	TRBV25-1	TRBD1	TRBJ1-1	CASIKRGRTEAFF	TGTGCCAGCATCAAGAGGGGGCGCACTGAAGCTTTCTTT
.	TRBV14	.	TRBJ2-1	CASSQVGSYNEQFF	TGTGCCAGCAGCCAAGTAGGGAGTTACAATGAGCAGTTCTTC
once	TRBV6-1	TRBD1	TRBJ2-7	CAGVPRDRPAYEQYF	TGTGCCGGAGTTCCCCGGGACAGACCTGCCTACGAGCAGTACTTC
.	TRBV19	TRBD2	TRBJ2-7	CASSMPTSGGSYEQYF	TGTGCCAGTAGTATGCCCACTAGCGGAGGCTCCTACGAGCAGTACTTC
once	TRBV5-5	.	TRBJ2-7	CASSFRFSLLSEQYF	TGTGCCAGCAGCTTTAGGTTTTCACTCCTCTCCGAGCAGTACTTC
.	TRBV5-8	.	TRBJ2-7	CASSSGGQYF	TGTGCCAGCAGCTCTGGTGGGCAGTACTTC